The rows below give T cell receptor beta chains drawn from one sample of a study of spatial heterogeneity in lung cancer. One entry per CDR3 protein, called by TCRdb with MiXCR from the 5' RACE reads. The sample lists about 15,000 distinct CDR3 sequences, more than 10% seen once, with around 30% in the top ten. This material consisted of PBMCs, taken at surgery. Receptors were obtained from a female donor with early-stage non-small cell lung cancer. Each CDR3 is given with its conserved first and last residue. D genes are given only for firm matches. Rows may omit the clone size; those that give it use once, few, many or a size class.

TGTGCCAGCAGCCCCGGGGGAGGGAGGGCAACTAACTATGGCTACACCTTC	CASSPGGGRATNYGYTF	NA	TRBV12-3/TRBV12-4	TRBJ1-2	many
TGTGCCAGCAGTGAACCGGGATCGAACACTGAAGCTTTCTTT	CASSEPGSNTEAFF	NA	TRBV12-3/TRBV12-4	TRBJ1-1	many
TGTGCCAGCAGCCAAGACGGACTACCCTCGGATACGCAGTATTTT	CASSQDGLPSDTQYF	NA	TRBV3-1	TRBJ2-3	NA
TGTGCCAGCAGCTTAGCAGGGCTAGTTTATGGCTACACCTTC	CASSLAGLVYGYTF	NA	TRBV7-9	TRBJ1-2	NA
TGCAGTGCTAGACCGTGGACGGATACGCAGTATTTT	CSARPWTDTQYF	NA	TRBV20-1	TRBJ2-3	few
TGTGCCAGCAGTGAATCTCACCCCCGGGTTGAGCAGTTCTTC	CASSESHPRVEQFF	NA	TRBV25-1	TRBJ2-1	many
TGTGCCAGCAGTGAATCCGGGACAGGGCTTTCCTATGGCTACACCTTC	CASSESGTGLSYGYTF	TRBD1	TRBV25-1	TRBJ1-2	many
TGTGCCAGCAGCTTTCTTAGCGGGGGGCGCGACGAGCAGTACTTC	CASSFLSGGRDEQYF	TRBD2	TRBV11-1	TRBJ2-7	many
TGTGCCAGCAGTCCCCTTAGGGGGCGATCAAATCAGCCCCAGCATTTT	CASSPLRGRSNQPQHF	TRBD1	TRBV6-4	TRBJ1-5	many
TGTGCCGGAGGCCGGGGGGGCCCCTACGAGCAGTACTTC	CAGGRGGPYEQYF	TRBD2	TRBV30	TRBJ2-7	many
TGTGCCAGCAGTGAAGCGCTTCTCGGGGTTAATCACAATGAGCAGTTCTTC	CASSEALLGVNHNEQFF	NA	TRBV6-1	TRBJ2-1	NA
TGTGCCAGCAGCTTAGTTAAGGGAAGGGAGAAAGAGACCCAGTACTTC	CASSLVKGREKETQYF	NA	TRBV11-2	TRBJ2-5	many
TGTGCCAGCAGTTCAGACGACCCTGGAAACACCATATATTTT	CASSSDDPGNTIYF	NA	TRBV12-3/TRBV12-4	TRBJ1-3	many
TGTGCCAGCAGCGAAAGATATTCGCTTCCCCCAGATACGCAGTATTTT	CASSERYSLPPDTQYF	NA	TRBV3-1	TRBJ2-3	many
TGTGCCAGCAGTTTCCTGGGGATCAATCAGCCCCAGCATTTT	CASSFLGINQPQHF	NA	TRBV12-3/TRBV12-4	TRBJ1-5	many
TGCAGTGCTTTGCCGGGACAGGGTAGCCCGAACACTGAAGCTTTCTTT	CSALPGQGSPNTEAFF	TRBD1	TRBV20-1	TRBJ1-1	many
TGCGCCAGCAGCTCGGGACAGACCAGTGAACCCCAGCATTTT	CASSSGQTSEPQHF	TRBD1	TRBV5-1	TRBJ1-5	many
TGTGCCAGCAGTTTATTCGCGGGGGGGAATTACGAGCAGTACTTC	CASSLFAGGNYEQYF	TRBD2	TRBV27	TRBJ2-7	many
TGTGCCACCAGCAGACCCAGGTCCACAGATACGCAGTATTTT	CATSRPRSTDTQYF	NA	TRBV15	TRBJ2-3	many
TGTGCCAGCAGTTATGGGGGGGCTAGCACAGATACGCAGTATTTT	CASSYGGASTDTQYF	NA	TRBV6-6	TRBJ2-3	many
TGTGCCAGTCGTCGACTTGCATTCTACGAACAGTACTTC	CASRRLAFYEQYF	NA	TRBV7-2	TRBJ2-7	many
TGTGCCAGCAGTTACCTAAACACTGAAGCTTTCTTT	CASSYLNTEAFF	NA	TRBV6-2/TRBV6-3	TRBJ1-1	few
TGCGCCAGCAGCTTGGTATCAGGGAAGCCCGGGGAGACCCAGTACTTC	CASSLVSGKPGETQYF	NA	TRBV5-1	TRBJ2-5	many
TGCAGCGGCCTGACAGTGGTTACTGAAGCTTTCTTT	CSGLTVVTEAFF	NA	TRBV29-1	TRBJ1-1	many
TGTGCCTGGAGTCCTAGGATGGGAAACACCATATATTTT	CAWSPRMGNTIYF	NA	TRBV30	TRBJ1-3	many
TGCAGTGCGAAATACAGGGCGGGCGAGCAGTTCTTC	CSAKYRAGEQFF	NA	TRBV20-1	TRBJ2-1	NA
TGTGCCAGCAGTTTAGCGGACCCAACGTATAATTCACCCCTCCACTTT	CASSLADPTYNSPLHF	NA	TRBV12-3/TRBV12-4	TRBJ1-6	NA
TGTGCCAGCAGCCGACTAGGGGACAACAATGAGCAGTTCTTC	CASSRLGDNNEQFF	NA	TRBV11-2	TRBJ2-1	NA
TGCGCCAGCAGCCTCCGACAGATCAGCACAGATACGCAGTATTTT	CASSLRQISTDTQYF	NA	TRBV5-1	TRBJ2-3	medium-sized
TGTGCCAGCAGTAGGGGCAGACTCCAAGAGACCCAGTACTTC	CASSRGRLQETQYF	NA	TRBV11-2	TRBJ2-5	many
TGTGCCACCAGTGATTGGGTGAAGTCAACCGGGGAGCTGTTTTTT	CATSDWVKSTGELFF	NA	TRBV24-1	TRBJ2-2	many
TGTGCCAGCTCACCAGAAATACTAGCGGGCGCCCGAGAGACCCAGTACTTC	CASSPEILAGARETQYF	TRBD2	TRBV18	TRBJ2-5	many